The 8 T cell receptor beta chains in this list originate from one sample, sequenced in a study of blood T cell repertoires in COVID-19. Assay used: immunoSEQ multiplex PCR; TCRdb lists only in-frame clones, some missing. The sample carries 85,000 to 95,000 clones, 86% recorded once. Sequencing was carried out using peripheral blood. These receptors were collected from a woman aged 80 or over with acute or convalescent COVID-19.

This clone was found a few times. CDR3 sequence reads: CASRASGESYNEQFF. CDR3 nucleotide sequence: TGCGCCAGCAGGGCTAGCGGGGAATCCTACAATGAGCAGTTCTTC. The chain joins TRBV5-1 to TRBJ2-1, with TRBD2 identical over 9 bases. The CDR3 has 15 amino acids. CDR1 and CDR2 from the germline V gene are SGHRS and YFSETQ. V trimming: 5 bases; J trimming: 1 base; junction bases outside the gene matches: 4.

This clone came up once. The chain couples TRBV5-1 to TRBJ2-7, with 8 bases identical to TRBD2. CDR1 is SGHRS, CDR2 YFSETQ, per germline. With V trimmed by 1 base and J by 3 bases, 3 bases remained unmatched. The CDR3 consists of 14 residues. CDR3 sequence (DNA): TGCGCCAGCAGCTTGAGGAGCGGGGGCTACGAGCAGTACTTC. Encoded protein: CASSLRSGGYEQYF. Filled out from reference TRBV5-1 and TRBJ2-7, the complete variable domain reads KAGVTQTPRYLIKTRGQQVTLSCSPISGHRSVSWYQQTPGQGLQFLFEYFSETQRNKGNFPGRFSGRQFSNSRSEMNVSTLELGDSALYLCASSLRSGGYEQYFGPGTRLTVT.

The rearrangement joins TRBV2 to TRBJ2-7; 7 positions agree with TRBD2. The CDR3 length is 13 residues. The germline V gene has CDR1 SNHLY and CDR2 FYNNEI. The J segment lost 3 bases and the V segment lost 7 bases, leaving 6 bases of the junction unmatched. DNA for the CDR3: TGTGCCAGCACTATGGGGGGGGGCTACGAGCAGTACTTC. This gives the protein CASTMGGGYEQYF.

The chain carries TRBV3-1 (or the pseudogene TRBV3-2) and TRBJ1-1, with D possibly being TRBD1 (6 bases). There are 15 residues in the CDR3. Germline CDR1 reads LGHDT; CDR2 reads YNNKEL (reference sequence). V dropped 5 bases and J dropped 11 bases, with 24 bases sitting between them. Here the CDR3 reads CASSYSRLSGHGAFF. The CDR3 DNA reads TGTGCCAGCAGCTACAGCCGTTTATCGGGACATGGGGCTTTCTTT.

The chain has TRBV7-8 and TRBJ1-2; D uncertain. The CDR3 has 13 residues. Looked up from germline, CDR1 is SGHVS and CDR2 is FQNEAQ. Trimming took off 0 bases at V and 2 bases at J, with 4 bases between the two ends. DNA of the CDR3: TGTGCCAGCAGCTTAGCGAGGAACTATGGCTACACCTTC. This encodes CASSLARNYGYTF.

The chain's CDR3 is CASSPDRGRGYTF. CDR3 sequence (DNA): TGTGCCAGCAGTCCGGACAGGGGGAGAGGCTACACCTTC. The rearrangement links TRBV28 to TRBJ1-2, with 10 bases aligning to TRBD1. Germline V gene data show CDR1 as MDHEN and CDR2 as SYDVKM. V lost 5 bases to trimming and J lost 8 bases; unmatched junction nucleotides: 5. The CDR3 extends over 13 amino acids.

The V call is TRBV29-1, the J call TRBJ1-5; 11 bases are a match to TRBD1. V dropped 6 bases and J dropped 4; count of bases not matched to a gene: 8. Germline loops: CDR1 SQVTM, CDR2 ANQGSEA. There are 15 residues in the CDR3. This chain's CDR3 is CSVEFGTGGNQPQHF. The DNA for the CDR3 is TGCAGCGTCGAATTCGGGACAGGGGGAAATCAGCCCCAGCATTTT.

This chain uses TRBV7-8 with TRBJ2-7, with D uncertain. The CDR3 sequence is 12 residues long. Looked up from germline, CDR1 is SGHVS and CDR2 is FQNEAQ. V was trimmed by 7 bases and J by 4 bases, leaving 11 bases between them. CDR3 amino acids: CASTPGGYEQYF. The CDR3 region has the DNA TGTGCCAGCACCCCTGGCGGTTACGAGCAGTACTTC.